The 16 T cell receptor beta chains below come from one sample, sequenced in a study of high-grade serous ovarian cancer treatment subgroups. Method: immunoSEQ multiplex PCR; TCRdb's copy keeps in-frame clones and lacks some. This sample carries under 10,000 clones, about 70% of them seen once, and the ten largest clones take around 6%. Tumor samples were obtained before definitive surgery or chemotherapy. The sample taken for sequencing was tumor tissue. These receptors were collected from a human donor with high-grade serous ovarian cancer.

In its sample, this clone was seen a few times. The CDR3 loop reads CASSFGGGIQYF. DNA for the CDR3: TGTGCCAGCAGCTTTGGCGGGGGGATCCAGTACTTC. The gene calls are TRBV11-2 and TRBJ2-4, with 8 bases identical to TRBD2. Germline CDR1 is SGHAT and CDR2 is FQNNGV. This CDR3 contains 12 residues. After removal of 3 bases from V and 13 bases from J, the junction contained 5 bases not matched to a gene. The full variable domain, its missing parts supplied by reference TRBV11-2 and TRBJ2-4, is EAGVAQSPRYKIIEKRQSVAFWCNPISGHATLYWYQQILGQGPKLLIQFQNNGVVDDSQLPKDRFSAERLKGVDSTLKIQPAKLEDSAVYLCASSFGGGIQYFGAGTRLSVL.

For the CDR3, the DNA is TGTGCCGCTAGCGGGGGGGCCGAGAACACCGGGGAGCTGTTTTTT. Translation gives CAASGGAENTGELFF. This chain joins TRBV6-5 and TRBJ2-2; 12 bases fit TRBD2. The CDR3 length is 15 residues. Per germline, CDR1 MNHEY and CDR2 SVGAGI. J was trimmed by 1 base and V by 11 bases; bases with no gene match: 5.

The chain joins TRBV7-9 to TRBJ2-2, with D possibly matching TRBD1 (5 bases). Germline values: CDR1 SEHNR, CDR2 FQNEAQ (reference sequence). The CDR3 totals 14 residues. The V end lost 2 bases, the J end lost 3 bases, and 7 bases lay between the germline ends. CDR3 sequence (DNA): TGTGCCAGCAGCTTACAGGGATACACCGGGGAGCTGTTTTTT. As protein: CASSLQGYTGELFF.

The gene calls are TRBV19 and TRBJ1-1; D may be TRBD1 (5 bases). Germline values: CDR1 LNHDA, CDR2 SQIVND (reference sequence). V lost 3 bases to trimming and J lost 2 bases, with 7 bases between them. The CDR3 has 13 amino acids. The CDR3: CASSMTVNTEAFF. In nucleotides, the CDR3 is TGTGCCAGTAGTATGACAGTAAACACTGAAGCTTTCTTT.

The V gene is TRBV5-1, the J gene TRBJ2-3; TRBD1 agrees at 10 bases. With V trimmed by 5 bases and J by 5 bases, 8 bases remained unmatched. The CDR3 covers 15 residues. Germline V gene lookup returns CDR1 SGHRS and CDR2 YFSETQ. The CDR3 region has the DNA TGCGCCAGCAGTTCCGGGACAGGGGTGGGAGATACGCAGTATTTT. Translation: CASSSGTGVGDTQYF.

The rearrangement uses TRBV2 and TRBJ1-5; perhaps TRBD1 as D (6 bases). Looked up from germline, CDR1 is SNHLY and CDR2 is FYNNEI. The CDR3 has 14 amino acids. Deletions cut 7 bases from V and 5 bases from J, with 15 bases between. The CDR3 DNA is TGTGCCAGCATCCCCGACAGGACACATCAGCCCCAGCATTTT. It specifies CASIPDRTHQPQHF.

The table lists this clone with a count of one. This chain links TRBV7-7 with TRBJ2-2; D gene uncertain. Between the trimmed V and J ends, which lost 1 base and 1 base, there was a span of 4 bases. CDR3 length equals 14 residues. Germline assignment: CDR1 SSHAT and CDR2 FNYEAQ (reference sequence). CDR3 in amino acids: CASSLDMNTGELFF. The CDR3 coding sequence is TGTGCCAGCAGCTTAGATATGAACACCGGGGAGCTGTTTTTT.

The CDR3 loop reads CASSLAGTTQETQYF. The CDR3 coding sequence is TGTGCCAGCAGCTTGGCCGGGACTACCCAAGAGACCCAGTACTTC. The chain recombines TRBV5-4 with TRBJ2-5; 7 positions agree with TRBD2. This CDR3 spans 15 amino acids. With V trimmed by 0 bases and J by 1 base, 3 bases remained unmatched. Germline V lookup: CDR1 SGHNT, CDR2 YYREEE (reference sequence).

V is TRBV19 and J is TRBJ2-7; 9 nucleotides match TRBD2. The CDR3 sequence is 15 residues long. The J segment lost 2 bases and the V segment lost 1 base, leaving 3 bases of the junction unmatched. The germline V gene has CDR1 LNHDA and CDR2 SQIVND (reference sequence). The CDR3 DNA is TGTGCCAGTAGTATAGGGGCTAGCGGGGCCTACGAGCAGTACTTC. Translation: CASSIGASGAYEQYF.

The J gene is TRBJ1-2, the V gene TRBV19; D unresolved. This CDR3 comprises 13 residues. The ends were cut back, 3 bases at V and 4 bases at J, with 9 bases in the middle. CDR1 is LNHDA and CDR2 is SQIVND in the germline V gene (reference sequence). CDR3: CASSIQGLYGYTF. Written as DNA, the CDR3 is TGTGCCAGTAGTATTCAAGGCCTCTATGGCTACACCTTC. The variable domain in full, completed from reference TRBV19 and TRBJ1-2, reads DGGITQSPKYLFRKEGQNVTLSCEQNLNHDAMYWYRQDPGQGLRLIYYSQIVNDFQKGDIAEGYSVSREKKESFPLTVTSAQKNPTAFYLCASSIQGLYGYTFGSGTRLTVV.

The chain combines TRBV9 with TRBJ2-3; 16 nucleotides agree with TRBD2. Trimming cost V 4 bases and J 11 bases; bases outside gene matches: 4. The CDR3 is made up of 14 amino acids. In germline, CDR1 is SGDLS, CDR2 YYNGEE. The CDR3 protein is CASSPGTSGGGQYF. The CDR3 DNA reads TGTGCCAGCAGCCCGGGGACTAGCGGGGGGGGGCAGTATTTT.

This chain connects TRBV7-2 to TRBJ2-5, with unresolved D. The germline V and J ends were trimmed by 5 bases and 5 bases, with 6 bases remaining between them. CDR1 and CDR2 from the germline V gene are SGHTA and FQGNSA. The CDR3 sequence is 11 residues long. CDR3 coding DNA: TGTGCCAGCAGCCAGAGGGAGACCCAGTACTTC. The encoded protein is CASSQRETQYF.

The chain employs TRBV10-3 and TRBJ2-7; 12 positions agree with TRBD1. The germline V gene encodes CDR1 ENHRY and CDR2 SYGVKD. The CDR3 sequence is 15 residues long. Trimming cost V 4 bases and J 7 bases; bases outside gene matches: 8. The CDR3 spells CAISGAGQGAGEQYF. CDR3 coding DNA: TGTGCCATCAGTGGGGCGGGACAGGGGGCGGGGGAGCAGTACTTC.

The genes are TRBV27 and TRBJ2-1; 11 bases align to TRBD2. The V and J ends lost 0 bases and 6 bases, in that order; junction bases with no gene match: 4. CDR1 is MNHEY, CDR2 SMNVEV, per germline (reference sequence). This CDR3 region has 16 residues. The CDR3 region is CASSLSLAGETNEQFF. The CDR3 region has the DNA TGTGCCAGCAGTTTATCACTAGCGGGGGAGACCAATGAGCAGTTCTTC.

As concerns this clone: The sample holds other DNA sequences that translate to the same CDR3. The chain uses TRBV5-1 and TRBJ2-5; 7 nucleotides match TRBD2. The ends lost 0 bases at V and 2 bases at J; junction bases unmatched: 4. Germline V gives CDR1 SGHRS, CDR2 YFSETQ. CDR3 length equals 15 residues. CDR3 protein: CASSLGPSGQETQYF. CDR3 sequence (DNA): TGCGCCAGCAGCTTGGGGCCTAGCGGTCAAGAGACCCAGTACTTC. Full variable domain (outside the CDR3, taken from reference TRBV5-1 and TRBJ2-5): KAGVTQTPRYLIKTRGQQVTLSCSPISGHRSVSWYQQTPGQGLQFLFEYFSETQRNKGNFPGRFSGRQFSNSRSEMNVSTLELGDSALYLCASSLGPSGQETQYFGPGTRLLVL.

J is TRBJ1-2 and V is TRBV9, with D uncertain. Germline CDR1 SGDLS, CDR2 YYNGEE. The CDR3 sequence is 13 residues long. V lost 3 bases and J lost 2, with 8 bases in between. CDR3 sequence: CASSAGPNYGYTF. DNA for the CDR3: TGTGCCAGCAGCGCAGGCCCAAACTATGGCTACACCTTC.